One and the same sample provided the 27 T cell receptor beta chains below, sequenced in a study of identical twins. TCRdb called the 5' RACE reads again in MiXCR, with one record for every CDR3 protein. The table shows about 530,000 distinct CDR3 sequences, with nearly 15% occurring only once. Separately, the same data were catalogued under a study of yellow fever vaccine responses in identical twins.

The sequenced sample was CD4+ T cells sorted from blood. These receptors originate from a woman between 18 and 29 years old in good health.

This chain joins TRBV18 and TRBJ2-5; 8 bases fit TRBD2. Germline CDR1 reads KGHSH; CDR2 reads LQKENI. This CDR3 has 15 amino acids. J gave up 7 bases and V 0 bases, and 7 bases lay outside the gene matches. In nucleotides, the CDR3 is TGTGCCAGCTCACCACCCGGACAGAGCGGGGGGACCCAGTACTTC. This codes for CASSPPGQSGGTQYF.

This clonotype was detected only a few times. The chain has TRBV7-2 and TRBJ2-2; TRBD2 matches 9 bases. Germline-derived CDR1 and CDR2 are SGHTA and FQGNSA. The CDR3 sequence is 16 residues long. V dropped 7 bases and J dropped 1; count of bases not matched to a gene: 7. The CDR3 reads CASISGLALNTGELFF. CDR3 sequence (DNA): TGTGCCAGCATCTCGGGACTAGCATTGAACACCGGGGAGCTGTTTTTT.

There are a few counts of this clonotype. The chain combines TRBV12-3 or TRBV12-4 with TRBJ2-7, with a weak D call TRBD1 (6 bases). With 8 bases removed from V and 4 bases from J, the gap between germline ends came to 27 bases. This CDR3 contains 17 residues. The CDR3 here is CASRKTSYQDSLYEQYF. The CDR3 bases are TGTGCCAGCCGAAAAACCTCATACCAGGACAGTCTATACGAGCAGTACTTC.

This clonotype occurred many times. The rearrangement uses TRBV3-1 and TRBJ2-1; 7 nucleotides match TRBD1. Germline V gene sequence: CDR1 LGHDT, CDR2 YNNKEL (reference sequence). After removal of 5 bases from V and 4 bases from J, the junction contained 11 bases not matched to a gene. The CDR3 runs 16 residues. The CDR3 loop reads CASSDTGTVQYNEQFF. The DNA of the CDR3 is TGTGCCAGCAGCGATACCGGGACAGTACAGTACAATGAGCAGTTCTTC.

This clonotype was seen a few times. J is TRBJ2-5 and V is TRBV2; the D gene is possibly TRBD2 (5 bases). Germline values: CDR1 SNHLY, CDR2 FYNNEI. CDR3 size: 15 residues. V dropped 0 bases and J dropped 5 bases, with 13 bases sitting between them. CDR3 DNA: TGTGCCAGCAGTGAAGCGCTAGCCGGGGTGGAGACCCAGTACTTC. Translation: CASSEALAGVETQYF.

The rearrangement joins TRBV19 to TRBJ2-5; 7 bases align to TRBD1. CDR3 length: 15 amino acids. V shed 1 base, J shed 5 bases, and the junction held 7 bases outside the gene matches. Germline V gives CDR1 LNHDA, CDR2 SQIVND (reference sequence). CDR3: CASSIGTGTKETQYF. The CDR3 DNA reads TGTGCCAGTAGTATAGGGACAGGTACTAAGGAGACCCAGTACTTC.

The chain combines TRBV20-1 with TRBJ1-1; the D is unclear. This CDR3 has 12 residues. CDR1 and CDR2 (germline): DFQATT, SNEGSKA (reference sequence). In DNA form, the CDR3 reads TGCACCGGAGGACGCGGAAACACTGAAGCTTTCTTT. It codes for CTGGRGNTEAFF.

The rearrangement links TRBV7-9 to TRBJ2-7; 7 nucleotides match TRBD1. Trimming at V came to 5 bases and at J to 2 bases, leaving 3 bases not matched to a gene. Germline assignment: CDR1 SEHNR and CDR2 FQNEAQ (reference sequence). The CDR3 has 13 residues. The DNA for the CDR3 is TGTGCCAGCAGCCGGACAGGCACCTACGAGCAGTACGTC. Translating it yields CASSRTGTYEQYV.

This chain connects TRBV5-1 to TRBJ2-7; 8 bases fit TRBD1. The CDR3 contains 17 residues. CDR1 SGHRS and CDR2 YFSETQ come from the germline V gene. The ends lost 9 bases at V and 4 bases at J; junction bases unmatched: 21. The CDR3 bases are TGCGCCACACACTTCCCAGGGGGCGACGCAGGAAAATACGAGCAGTACGTC. Its protein is CATHFPGGDAGKYEQYV.

This clonotype was counted many times. V is TRBV4-1 and J is TRBJ2-3; D possibly corresponds to TRBD2 (6 bases). V was clipped by 5 bases and J by 4 bases, with 10 bases between them. The CDR3 sequence is 13 residues long. Germline V gene sequence: CDR1 MGHRA, CDR2 YSYEKL. The CDR3 loop is CASSLGTPDTQYF. CDR3 DNA: TGCGCCAGCAGCTTAGGGACTCCAGATACGCAGTATTTT.

V gene TRBV7-3 combines with J gene TRBJ2-1; 8 bases are a match to TRBD2. Trimming removed 6 bases from V and 3 bases from J; junction bases left unmatched: 4. This CDR3 comprises 14 residues. CDR1 and CDR2 from the germline V gene are SGHTA and FQGTGA. CDR3 bases: TGTGCCAGCAGTCGGGAGGGCTACTACAATGAGCAGTTCTTC. Translating it yields CASSREGYYNEQFF.

The chain recombines TRBV20-1 with TRBJ2-3; the match to TRBD2 covers 12 bases. Trimming removed 2 bases from V and 6 bases from J; junction bases left unmatched: 12. Looked up from germline, CDR1 is DFQATT and CDR2 is SNEGSKA (reference sequence). The CDR3 runs to 17 residues. CDR3 DNA sequence: TGCAGTGCTAGACCCCAAGGACTAGCGGGGCGTTACGATACGCAGTATTTT. It translates to CSARPQGLAGRYDTQYF.

This clonotype was counted only a few times. This chain connects TRBV11-2 to TRBJ2-7; TRBD2 matches 8 bases. The germline CDR1 and CDR2 sequences are SGHAT and FQNNGV. The ends lost 1 base at V and 1 base at J; junction bases unmatched: 3. This CDR3 is 15 amino acids long. The CDR3 loop is CASSLGASGSYEQYV. The CDR3 bases are TGTGCCAGCAGCTTAGGGGCTAGCGGGTCCTACGAGCAGTACGTC.

V is TRBV3-1 and J is TRBJ2-7, with D possibly matching TRBD1 (5 bases). Between the trimmed V and J ends, which lost 1 base and 4 bases, there was a span of 11 bases. Germline CDR1 is LGHDT and CDR2 is YNNKEL (reference sequence). The CDR3 length is 14 residues. This chain's CDR3 is CASSQGGHLYEQYF. CDR3 in DNA: TGTGCCAGCAGCCAAGGTGGACACCTGTACGAGCAGTACTTC.

J is TRBJ1-2 and V is TRBV12-3 or TRBV12-4; D is uncertain. CDR3 length equals 13 residues. The V end lost 2 bases, the J end lost 8 bases, and 12 bases lay between the germline ends. CDR3 nucleotide sequence: TGTGCCAGCAGTTTATCGGGGAATGGAGGCTACACCTTC. Translation: CASSLSGNGGYTF.

The rearrangement joins TRBV4-1 to TRBJ2-2; 8 bases agree with TRBD1. CDR3 length equals 16 residues. Trimming removed 1 base from V and 5 bases from J; junction bases left unmatched: 6. CDR1 is MGHRA, CDR2 YSYEKL, per germline. The CDR3 region is CASSQGPTGETGELFF. CDR3 in DNA: TGCGCCAGCAGCCAAGGGCCGACAGGGGAAACCGGGGAGCTGTTTTTT.

This clonotype was picked up a small number of times. The chain combines TRBV4-2 with TRBJ2-3, with TRBD2 identical over 9 bases. This CDR3 contains 15 residues. Germline trimming cut 1 base from V and 4 bases from J; bases unmatched to any gene: 3. Germline CDR1 LGHNA, CDR2 YNFKEQ. This CDR3 is CASSQVSGSSDTQYF. CDR3 bases: TGTGCCAGCAGCCAAGTTAGCGGGAGCTCAGATACGCAGTATTTT.

V usage is TRBV5-1 and J usage is TRBJ2-3, with no clear D. The CDR3 runs to 16 residues. The ends were cut back, 3 bases at V and 3 bases at J, with 17 bases in the middle. Germline lookup yields CDR1 SGHRS and CDR2 YFSETQ. This CDR3 is CASSSQSALRTDTQYF. CDR3 DNA: TGCGCCAGCAGCTCCCAAAGCGCCCTGCGGACAGATACGCAGTATTTT.

This chain connects TRBV6-2 or TRBV6-3 to TRBJ2-7; TRBD2 aligns across 7 bases. Trimming cost V 7 bases and J 3 bases; bases outside gene matches: 9. This CDR3 region has 14 residues. The V gene's germline CDR1 is MNHEY and CDR2 SVGEGT. In DNA form, the CDR3 reads TGTGCCAGCACAATCCCGGGGAGGGTCTACGAGCAGTACTTC. Protein product: CASTIPGRVYEQYF.

This clonotype came up a few times. The chain combines TRBV2 with TRBJ1-2, with unresolved D. Between the trimmed V and J ends, which lost 3 bases and 8 bases, there was a span of 19 bases. The CDR3 has 15 amino acids. Germline-derived CDR1 and CDR2 are SNHLY and FYNNEI. CDR3 loop: CASSDPTFGRLGYTF. Written as DNA, the CDR3 is TGTGCCAGCAGTGACCCGACTTTTGGGAGGTTGGGCTACACCTTC.

This clonotype was picked up a small number of times. The chain uses TRBV5-1 and TRBJ1-1; tentative D call: TRBD1 (6 bases). The CDR3 is 15 amino acids. The germline CDR1 and CDR2 sequences are SGHRS and YFSETQ. With 1 base removed from V and 0 bases from J, the gap between germline ends came to 10 bases. Here the CDR3 DNA reads TGCGCCAGCAGCTTGATCGACAGGTTGAACACTGAAGCTTTCTTT. Residues: CASSLIDRLNTEAFF. Using reference TRBV5-1 and TRBJ1-1 for the parts outside the CDR3, the full variable domain is KAGVTQTPRYLIKTRGQQVTLSCSPISGHRSVSWYQQTPGQGLQFLFEYFSETQRNKGNFPGRFSGRQFSNSRSEMNVSTLELGDSALYLCASSLIDRLNTEAFFGQGTRLTVV.

This clonotype came up a few times. The chain employs TRBV11-2 and TRBJ2-3; 13 bases fit TRBD2. J was trimmed by 2 bases and V by 4 bases; bases with no gene match: 12. Per the germline V gene, CDR1 is SGHAT and CDR2 is FQNNGV. This CDR3 spans 19 amino acids. The CDR3 here is CASSSRTSGGSKLTDTQYF. CDR3 bases: TGTGCCAGCAGCTCCCGGACTAGCGGGGGCTCTAAACTCACAGATACGCAGTATTTT.

This rearrangement joins TRBV9 to TRBJ2-6; TRBD1 aligns across 7 bases. The CDR3 totals 16 residues. V dropped 3 bases and J dropped 3; count of bases not matched to a gene: 6. Germline V gene data show CDR1 as SGDLS and CDR2 as YYNGEE. The CDR3 coding sequence is TGTGCCAGCAGCGAGATCAGGGGGAGTGGGGCCAACGTCCTGACTTTC. Its translation is CASSEIRGSGANVLTF.

This clonotype was recorded a few times. The chain carries TRBV5-1 and TRBJ2-6; D not resolved. The CDR3 consists of 17 residues. V was pared by 1 base and J by 0 bases, with 11 bases between. Germline assignment: CDR1 SGHRS and CDR2 YFSETQ. The CDR3 is CASSLMVTGSGANVLTF. The CDR3, as DNA: TGCGCCAGCAGCTTGATGGTCACTGGCTCTGGGGCCAACGTCCTGACTTTC.

This chain joins TRBV3-1 and TRBJ2-5; no definite D call. With 3 bases removed from V and 12 bases from J, the gap between germline ends came to 11 bases. The germline CDR1 and CDR2 sequences are LGHDT and YNNKEL (reference sequence). This CDR3 is 11 amino acids long. DNA of the CDR3: TGTGCCAGCAGCCAGACCGGAAGGGAGTACTTC. It specifies CASSQTGREYF.

The chain has TRBV6-1 and TRBJ1-6; 7 positions match TRBD1. Germline V gene sequence: CDR1 MNHNS, CDR2 SASEGT. The CDR3 sequence is 16 residues long. Trimming cost V 6 bases and J 4 bases; bases outside gene matches: 9. The CDR3 reads CASSRDRAGYNSPLHF. CDR3 coding DNA: TGTGCCAGCAGCCGGGACAGAGCGGGATATAATTCACCCCTCCACTTT.

There are a few counts of this clonotype. The chain is built from TRBV20-1 and TRBJ2-2, with a possible D match to TRBD2 (6 bases). V was cut by 6 bases and J by 4 bases, with 12 bases left in between. The CDR3 has 13 residues. CDR1 and CDR2 from the germline V gene are DFQATT and SNEGSKA (reference sequence). DNA for the CDR3: TGCAGTGCGGGGACTCCTGGCACCGGGGAGCTGTTTTTT. Protein: CSAGTPGTGELFF.